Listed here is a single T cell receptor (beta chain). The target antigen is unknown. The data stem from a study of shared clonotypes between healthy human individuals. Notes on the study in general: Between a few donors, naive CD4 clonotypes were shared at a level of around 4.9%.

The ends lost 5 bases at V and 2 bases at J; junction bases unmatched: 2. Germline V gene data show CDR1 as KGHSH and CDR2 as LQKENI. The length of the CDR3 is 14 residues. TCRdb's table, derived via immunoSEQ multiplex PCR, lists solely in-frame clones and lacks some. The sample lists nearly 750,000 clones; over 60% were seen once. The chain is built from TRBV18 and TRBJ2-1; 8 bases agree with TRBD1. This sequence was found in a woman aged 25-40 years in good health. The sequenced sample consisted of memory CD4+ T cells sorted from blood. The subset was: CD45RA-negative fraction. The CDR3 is CASSADRAYNEQFF. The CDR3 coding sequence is TGTGCCAGCTCAGCGGACAGGGCCTACAATGAGCAGTTCTTC.